This TCR beta chain stems from a study of T cell responses to AZD1222 COVID-19 vaccine. The overall study: Second-dose intervals of approximately 4 or approximately 12 weeks were pooled.

The repertoire was sequenced with immunoSEQ multiplex PCR; TCRdb's copy has only in-frame clones and lacks some. This sample has some 90,000 clones, with 87% found just once. To note about this clone: Its target is unknown.

Study observations and caveats: Among vaccine-associated CD4 TCRs, coverage spanned spike, with dominance at 160-218 and 743-854. Donors were chiefly white British, with a greater number of females, and clonal diversity was perhaps underestimated.

The TCR comes from an adult in good health. Sample: peripheral blood, taken on day 0 of AZD1222 vaccination.

The CDR3 reads CASSLGAISTGELFF. DNA for the CDR3: TGTGCCAGCAGCTTAGGGGCGATAAGCACCGGGGAGCTGTTTTTT. V usage is TRBV11-2 and J usage is TRBJ2-2; D is unclear. There are 15 residues in the CDR3. Germline V lookup: CDR1 SGHAT, CDR2 FQNNGV. Trimming took 1 base from V and 4 from J, leaving 10 bases between them.